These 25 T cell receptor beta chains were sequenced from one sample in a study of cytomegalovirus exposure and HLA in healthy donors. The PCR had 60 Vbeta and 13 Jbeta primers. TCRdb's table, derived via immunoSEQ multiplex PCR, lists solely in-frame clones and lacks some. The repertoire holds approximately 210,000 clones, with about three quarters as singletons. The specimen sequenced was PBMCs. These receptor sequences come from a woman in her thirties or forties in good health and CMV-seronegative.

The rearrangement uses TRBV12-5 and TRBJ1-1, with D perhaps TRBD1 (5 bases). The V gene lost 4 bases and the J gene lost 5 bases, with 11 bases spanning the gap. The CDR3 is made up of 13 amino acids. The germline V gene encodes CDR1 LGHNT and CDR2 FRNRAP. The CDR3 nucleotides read TGTGCTAGTGGTTGGAATCAGGGAACTGAAGCTTTCTTT. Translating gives CASGWNQGTEAFF.

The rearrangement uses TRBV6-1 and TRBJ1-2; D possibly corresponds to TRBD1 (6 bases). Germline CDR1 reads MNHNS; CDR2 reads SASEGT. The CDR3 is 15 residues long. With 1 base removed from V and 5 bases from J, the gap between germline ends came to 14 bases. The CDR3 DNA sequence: TGTGCCAGCAGTGAAGTTCAGGGGAGCCGATATGGCTACACCTTC. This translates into CASSEVQGSRYGYTF.

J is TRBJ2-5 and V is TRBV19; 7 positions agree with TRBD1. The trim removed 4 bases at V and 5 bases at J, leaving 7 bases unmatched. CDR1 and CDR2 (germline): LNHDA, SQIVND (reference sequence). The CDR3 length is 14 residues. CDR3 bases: TGTGCCAGTAGTACTGAGGGGGCAGGGGAGACCCAGTACTTC. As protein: CASSTEGAGETQYF.

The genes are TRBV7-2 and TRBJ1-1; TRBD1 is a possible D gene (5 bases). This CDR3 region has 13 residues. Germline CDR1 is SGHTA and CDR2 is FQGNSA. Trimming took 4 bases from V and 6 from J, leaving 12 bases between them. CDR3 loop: CASSSRWGAEAFF. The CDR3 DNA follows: TGTGCCAGCAGCTCGAGGTGGGGGGCTGAAGCTTTCTTT.

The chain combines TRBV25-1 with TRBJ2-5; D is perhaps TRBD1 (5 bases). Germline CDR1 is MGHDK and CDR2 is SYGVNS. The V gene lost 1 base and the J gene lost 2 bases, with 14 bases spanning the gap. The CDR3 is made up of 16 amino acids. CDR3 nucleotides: TGTGCCAGCAGTGAATTCCTGGGGCCCCCGCAAGAGACCCAGTACTTC. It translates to CASSEFLGPPQETQYF.

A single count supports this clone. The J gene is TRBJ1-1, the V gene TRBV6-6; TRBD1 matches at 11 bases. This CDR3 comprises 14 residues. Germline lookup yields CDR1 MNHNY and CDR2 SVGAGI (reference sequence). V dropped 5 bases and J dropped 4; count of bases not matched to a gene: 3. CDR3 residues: CASSLGQGATEAFF. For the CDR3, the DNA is TGTGCCAGCAGTCTCGGACAGGGGGCCACTGAAGCTTTCTTT.

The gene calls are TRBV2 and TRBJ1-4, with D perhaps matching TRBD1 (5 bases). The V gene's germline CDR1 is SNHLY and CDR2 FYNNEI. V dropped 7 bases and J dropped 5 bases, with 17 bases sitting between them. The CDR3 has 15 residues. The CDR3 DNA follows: TGTGCCAGCACCAGAAGGGGCAGTAAGAATGAAAAACTGTTTTTT. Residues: CASTRRGSKNEKLFF.

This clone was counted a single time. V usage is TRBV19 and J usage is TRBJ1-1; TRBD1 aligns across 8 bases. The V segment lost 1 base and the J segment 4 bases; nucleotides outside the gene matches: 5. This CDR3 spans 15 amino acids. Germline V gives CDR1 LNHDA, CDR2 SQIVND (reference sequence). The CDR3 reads CASSIGTGFGTEAFF. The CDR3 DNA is TGTGCCAGTAGTATAGGGACAGGGTTTGGCACTGAAGCTTTCTTT.

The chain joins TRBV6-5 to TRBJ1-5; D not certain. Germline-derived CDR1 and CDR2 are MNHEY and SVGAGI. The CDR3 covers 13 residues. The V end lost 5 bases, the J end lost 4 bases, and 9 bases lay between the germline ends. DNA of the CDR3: TGTGCCAGCAGTGCGAGATATAATCAGCCCCAGCATTTT. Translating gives CASSARYNQPQHF.

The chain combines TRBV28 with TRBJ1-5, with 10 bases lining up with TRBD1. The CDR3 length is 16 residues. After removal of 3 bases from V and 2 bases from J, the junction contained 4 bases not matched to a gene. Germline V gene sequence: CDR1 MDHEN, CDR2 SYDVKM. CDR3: CASSFLGTGGNQPQHF. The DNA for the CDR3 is TGTGCCAGCAGTTTCCTCGGGACAGGGGGCAATCAGCCCCAGCATTTT. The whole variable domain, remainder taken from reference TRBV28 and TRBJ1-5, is DVKVTQSSRYLVKRTGEKVFLECVQDMDHENMFWYRQDPGLGLRLIYFSYDVKMKEKGDIPEGYSVSREKKERFSLILESASTNQTSMYLCASSFLGTGGNQPQHFGDGTRLSIL.

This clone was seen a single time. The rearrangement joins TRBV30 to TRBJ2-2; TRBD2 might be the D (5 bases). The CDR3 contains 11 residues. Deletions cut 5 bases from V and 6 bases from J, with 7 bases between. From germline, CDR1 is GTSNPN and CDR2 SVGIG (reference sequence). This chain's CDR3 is CAWEGAGELFF. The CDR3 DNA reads TGTGCCTGGGAGGGTGCCGGGGAGCTGTTTTTT.

The CDR3, as DNA: TGTGCCAGCAGCTTAGTGGCCCTAGCGGGAGGGCACGAGCAGTACTTC. Its translation is CASSLVALAGGHEQYF. J is TRBJ2-7 and V is TRBV7-2; 12 bases fit TRBD2. With 1 base clipped from V and 5 bases from J, the junction kept 6 bases outside the gene matches. The length of the CDR3 is 16 residues. Germline loops: CDR1 SGHTA, CDR2 FQGNSA.

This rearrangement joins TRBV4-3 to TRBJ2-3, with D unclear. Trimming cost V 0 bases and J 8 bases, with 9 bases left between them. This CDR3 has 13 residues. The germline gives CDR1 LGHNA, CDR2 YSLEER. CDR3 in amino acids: CASSQDEIATQYF. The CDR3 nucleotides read TGCGCCAGCAGCCAAGATGAAATAGCTACGCAGTATTTT.

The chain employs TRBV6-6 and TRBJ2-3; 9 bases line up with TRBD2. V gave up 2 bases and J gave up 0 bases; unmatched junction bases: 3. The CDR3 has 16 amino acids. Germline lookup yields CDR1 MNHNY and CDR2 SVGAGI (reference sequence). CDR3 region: CASSYPTSGSTDTQYF. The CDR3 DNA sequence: TGTGCCAGCAGTTACCCGACTAGCGGTAGCACAGATACGCAGTATTTT.

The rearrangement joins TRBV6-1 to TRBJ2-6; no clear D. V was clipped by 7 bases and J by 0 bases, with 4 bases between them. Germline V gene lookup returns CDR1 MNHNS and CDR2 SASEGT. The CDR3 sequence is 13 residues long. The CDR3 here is CASTDSGANVLTF. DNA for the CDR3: TGTGCCAGCACAGACTCTGGGGCCAACGTCCTGACTTTC.

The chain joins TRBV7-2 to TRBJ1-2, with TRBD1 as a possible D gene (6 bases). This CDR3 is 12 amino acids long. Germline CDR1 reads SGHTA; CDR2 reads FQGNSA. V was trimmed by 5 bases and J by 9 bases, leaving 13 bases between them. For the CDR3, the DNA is TGTGCCAGCAGCCCCGGGGGGCCTAGCTACACCTTC. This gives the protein CASSPGGPSYTF.

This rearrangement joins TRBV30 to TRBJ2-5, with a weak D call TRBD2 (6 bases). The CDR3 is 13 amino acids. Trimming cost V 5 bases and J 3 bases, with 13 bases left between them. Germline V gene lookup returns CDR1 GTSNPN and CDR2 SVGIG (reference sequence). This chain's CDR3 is CAWAMGGEETQYF. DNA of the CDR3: TGTGCCTGGGCCATGGGGGGAGAAGAGACCCAGTACTTC. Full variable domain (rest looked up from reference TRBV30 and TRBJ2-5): SQTIHQWPATLVQPVGSPLSLECTVEGTSNPNLYWYRQAAGRGLQLLFYSVGIGQISSEVPQNLSASRPQDRQFILSSKKLLLSDSGFYLCAWAMGGEETQYFGPGTRLLVL.

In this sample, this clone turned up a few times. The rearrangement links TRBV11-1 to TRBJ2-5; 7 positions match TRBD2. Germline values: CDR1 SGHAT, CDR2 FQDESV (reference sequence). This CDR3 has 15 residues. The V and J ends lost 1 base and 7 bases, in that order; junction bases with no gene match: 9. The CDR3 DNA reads TGTGCCAGCAGCTTAGGGCCGAGGACTAGTGGGACCCAGTACTTC. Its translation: CASSLGPRTSGTQYF. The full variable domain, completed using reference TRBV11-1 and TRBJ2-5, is EAEVAQSPRYKITEKSQAVAFWCDPISGHATLYWYRQILGQGPELLVQFQDESVVDDSQLPKDRFSAERLKGVDSTLKIQPAELGDSAMYLCASSLGPRTSGTQYFGPGTRLLVL.

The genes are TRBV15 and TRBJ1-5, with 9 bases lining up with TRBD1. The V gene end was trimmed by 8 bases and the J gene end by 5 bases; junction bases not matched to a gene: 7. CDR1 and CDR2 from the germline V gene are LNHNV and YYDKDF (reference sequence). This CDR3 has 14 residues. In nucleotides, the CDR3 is TGTGCCACCGGACCGGGACAGGGACATCAGCCCCAGCATTTT. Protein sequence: CATGPGQGHQPQHF.

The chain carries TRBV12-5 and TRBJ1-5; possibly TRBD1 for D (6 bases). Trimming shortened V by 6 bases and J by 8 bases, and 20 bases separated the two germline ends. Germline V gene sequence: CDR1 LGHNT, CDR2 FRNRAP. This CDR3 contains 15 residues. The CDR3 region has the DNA TGTGCTAGTGGGCCCGGGACACGAGTTGTGGAGCCCCAGCATTTT. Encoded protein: CASGPGTRVVEPQHF. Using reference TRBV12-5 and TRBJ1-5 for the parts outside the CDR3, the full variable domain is DARVTQTPRHKVTEMGQEVTMRCQPILGHNTVFWYRQTMMQGLELLAYFRNRAPLDDSGMPKDRFSAEMPDATLATLKIQPSEPRDSAVYFCASGPGTRVVEPQHFGDGTRLSIL.

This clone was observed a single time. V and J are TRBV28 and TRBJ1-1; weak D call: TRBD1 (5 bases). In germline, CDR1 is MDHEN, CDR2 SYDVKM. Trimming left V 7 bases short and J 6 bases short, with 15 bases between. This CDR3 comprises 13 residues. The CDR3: CASKSGGVAEAFF. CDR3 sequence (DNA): TGTGCCAGCAAATCGGGGGGTGTCGCTGAAGCTTTCTTT.

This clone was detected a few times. CDR3: CAILGTGELYF. The CDR3 DNA is TGTGCCATCCTCGGGACAGGCGAACTATATTTT. The J gene is TRBJ1-3, the V gene TRBV10-3; 8 bases line up with TRBD1. Germline V CDR1 and CDR2: ENHRY, SYGVKD. The CDR3 length is 11 residues. The J segment lost 14 bases and the V segment lost 8 bases, leaving 8 bases of the junction unmatched.

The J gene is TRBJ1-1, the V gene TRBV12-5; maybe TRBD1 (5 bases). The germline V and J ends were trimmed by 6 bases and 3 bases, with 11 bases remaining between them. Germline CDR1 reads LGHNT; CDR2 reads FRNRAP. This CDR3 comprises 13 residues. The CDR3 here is CASGTGEDTEAFF. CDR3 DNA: TGTGCTAGTGGGACGGGGGAGGACACTGAAGCTTTCTTT.

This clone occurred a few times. The CDR3 protein is CASSPRQGGTEAFF. The CDR3 region has the DNA TGCGCCAGCAGCCCCCGGCAGGGAGGTACTGAAGCTTTCTTT. The chain links TRBV4-3 to TRBJ1-1; D may be TRBD1 (5 bases). V gave up 4 bases and J gave up 5 bases, with 14 bases separating them. The CDR3 has 14 residues. Germline V gene sequence: CDR1 LGHNA, CDR2 YSLEER.

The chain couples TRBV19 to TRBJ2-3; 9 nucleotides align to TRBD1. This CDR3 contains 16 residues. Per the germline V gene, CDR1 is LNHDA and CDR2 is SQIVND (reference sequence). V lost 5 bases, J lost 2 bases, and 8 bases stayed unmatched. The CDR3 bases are TGTGCCAGTAGTTTTGATGGGACAGGGCACACAGATACGCAGTATTTT. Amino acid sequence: CASSFDGTGHTDTQYF.